The 28 T cell receptor beta chains listed next were all sequenced from one sample in a study of blood T cell repertoires in COVID-19. Data came from immunoSEQ multiplex PCR; TCRdb stores just in-frame clones and leaves some out. Here the sample spans under 130,000 clones, about 76% being singletons. Source material: peripheral blood. The receptors derive from a woman in her 70s with acute or convalescent COVID-19.

The chain joins TRBV5-5 to TRBJ1-2; D is unclear. Per the germline V gene, CDR1 is SGHKS and CDR2 is YYEKEE (reference sequence). V lost 0 bases to trimming and J lost 1 base, with 7 bases between them. This CDR3 comprises 14 residues. Here the CDR3 reads CASSLADFNYGYTF. The CDR3 bases are TGTGCCAGCAGCTTGGCGGACTTTAACTATGGCTACACCTTC.

The V and J genes are TRBV5-5 and TRBJ2-7, with D perhaps matching TRBD2 (5 bases). The V gene lost 5 bases and the J gene lost 0 bases, with 15 bases spanning the gap. The CDR3 spans 15 residues. Looked up from germline, CDR1 is SGHKS and CDR2 is YYEKEE (reference sequence). CDR3 loop: CASRDGLTSSYEQYF. For the CDR3, the DNA is TGTGCCAGCAGGGACGGACTGACGAGCTCCTACGAGCAGTACTTC.

The CDR3 DNA follows: TGTGCCAGCAGCCTAAGCTTTGGGACAGGGTATAGCACAGATACGCAGTATTTT. Protein sequence: CASSLSFGTGYSTDTQYF. This chain links TRBV7-9 with TRBJ2-3; 9 nucleotides agree with TRBD1. Trimming at V came to 5 bases and at J to 0 bases, leaving 12 bases not matched to a gene. In germline, CDR1 is SEHNR, CDR2 FQNEAQ (reference sequence). The CDR3 is 18 amino acids. The complete variable domain, with remaining parts taken from reference TRBV7-9 and TRBJ2-3, reads DTGVSQNPRHKITKRGQNVTFRCDPISEHNRLYWYRQTLGQGPEFLTYFQNEAQLEKSRLLSDRFSAERPKGSFSTLEIQRTEQGDSAMYLCASSLSFGTGYSTDTQYFGPGTRLTVL.

The chain carries TRBV25-1 and TRBJ2-5, with D possibly TRBD2 on 6 matching bases. The CDR3 length is 17 residues. The ends were cut back, 5 bases at V and 1 base at J, with 20 bases in the middle. Per the germline V gene, CDR1 is MGHDK and CDR2 is SYGVNS. The CDR3 sequence: CASSRLGGASPQETQYF. Here the CDR3 DNA reads TGTGCCAGCAGTCGGCTCGGCGGGGCCTCCCCCCAAGAGACCCAGTACTTC.

The chain employs TRBV29-1 and TRBJ2-2; D might be TRBD1 (6 bases). CDR1 and CDR2 (germline): SQVTM, ANQGSEA. The CDR3 contains 12 residues. V lost 7 bases and J 5 bases, leaving 11 bases between the germline ends. The CDR3 bases are TGCAGCGCTGTCAGGGGTACCGGGGAGCTGTTTTTT. Translating gives CSAVRGTGELFF.

CDR3 region: CASSLQPPSKSSYNSPLHF. CDR3 sequence (DNA): TGTGCCAGCAGTTTGCAACCACCTTCAAAGAGCTCCTATAATTCACCCCTCCACTTT. This chain connects TRBV27 to TRBJ1-6; D call uncertain. V was shortened by 3 bases and J by 0 bases, with 18 bases between the two germline ends. Germline V CDR1 and CDR2: MNHEY, SMNVEV (reference sequence). The CDR3 is 19 residues long.

CDR3 protein: CASSKTRQGYEKLFF. The CDR3 DNA sequence: TGTGCCAGCAGCAAAACCCGACAGGGCTATGAAAAACTGTTTTTT. The chain is built from TRBV11-2 and TRBJ1-4; the match to TRBD1 covers 7 bases. Germline-derived CDR1 and CDR2 are SGHAT and FQNNGV. The CDR3 covers 15 residues. The trim removed 5 bases at V and 6 bases at J, leaving 9 bases unmatched.

The chain employs TRBV28 and TRBJ2-2; D remains ambiguous. CDR3 size: 15 residues. Germline V gene data show CDR1 as MDHEN and CDR2 as SYDVKM. Deletions cut 4 bases from V and 5 bases from J, with 14 bases between. CDR3 nucleotide sequence: TGTGCCAGCAGTTCCCTCGGTGTACTTACCGGGGAGCTGTTTTTT. Protein product: CASSSLGVLTGELFF.

V gene TRBV27 combines with J gene TRBJ2-7; D might be TRBD1 (6 bases). Germline CDR1 and CDR2: MNHEY and SMNVEV (reference sequence). V lost 5 bases and J lost 0, with 17 bases in between. The CDR3 length is 16 residues. DNA for the CDR3: TGTGCCAGCAGTCCTACAGGGATGGGGATCTCCTACGAGCAGTACTTC. Its translation is CASSPTGMGISYEQYF.

This chain connects TRBV7-9 to TRBJ1-2; D ambiguous. This CDR3 has 15 residues. Looked up from germline, CDR1 is SEHNR and CDR2 is FQNEAQ (reference sequence). The V and J ends lost 2 bases and 0 bases respectively, with 10 bases between them. The CDR3 reads CASSLSHVPNYGYTF. DNA of the CDR3: TGTGCCAGCAGCTTAAGCCATGTACCTAACTATGGCTACACCTTC. The full variable domain, completed using reference TRBV7-9 and TRBJ1-2, is DTGVSQNPRHKITKRGQNVTFRCDPISEHNRLYWYRQTLGQGPEFLTYFQNEAQLEKSRLLSDRFSAERPKGSFSTLEIQRTEQGDSAMYLCASSLSHVPNYGYTFGSGTRLTVV.

The V and J genes are TRBV6-6 and TRBJ2-7, with TRBD1 matching over 8 bases. Germline lookup yields CDR1 MNHNY and CDR2 SVGAGI (reference sequence). V trimming: 4 bases; J trimming: 4 bases; junction bases outside the gene matches: 3. The CDR3 is 13 residues long. The CDR3 sequence: CASSWDRSYEQYF. CDR3 coding DNA: TGTGCCAGCAGTTGGGACAGGTCATACGAGCAGTACTTC.

The V gene is TRBV14, the J gene TRBJ2-7; D unresolved. The CDR3 contains 12 residues. The ends were cut back, 3 bases at V and 4 bases at J, with 7 bases in the middle. The germline CDR1 and CDR2 sequences are SGHDN and FVKESK. DNA for the CDR3: TGTGCCAGCAGCCAGGCCAGGTACGAGCAGTACTTC. As protein: CASSQARYEQYF.

Comments on this clone: The sample holds other DNA sequences that translate to the same CDR3. The CDR3 DNA sequence: TGTGCCAGCAGTTACAGGGGAAGCAATCAGCCCCAGCATTTT. Its translation is CASSYRGSNQPQHF. The J gene is TRBJ1-5, the V gene TRBV6-5; D possibly corresponds to TRBD1 (5 bases). The CDR3 is made up of 14 amino acids. In germline, CDR1 is MNHEY, CDR2 SVGAGI. V shed 2 bases and J shed 1 base, with 6 bases lying between them.

The chain couples TRBV6-1 to TRBJ2-7; 7 nucleotides match TRBD2. The germline gives CDR1 MNHNS, CDR2 SASEGT. J gave up 0 bases and V 4 bases, and 12 bases lay outside the gene matches. This CDR3 comprises 17 residues. CDR3 loop: CASSGVRDGGGSYEQYF. Here the CDR3 DNA reads TGTGCCAGCAGTGGAGTAAGGGACGGCGGGGGCTCCTACGAGCAGTACTTC.

The rearrangement links TRBV6-6 to TRBJ1-2; 10 bases agree with TRBD1. V was pared by 2 bases and J by 8 bases, with 8 bases of the junction left unmatched. Germline CDR1 reads MNHNY; CDR2 reads SVGAGI (reference sequence). The CDR3 sequence is 15 residues long. CDR3 sequence (DNA): TGTGCCAGCAGTTACCGGGACAGGGGTAATAGAGGCTACACCTTC. Protein: CASSYRDRGNRGYTF.

The chain links TRBV29-1 to TRBJ1-1; D unresolved. There are 14 residues in the CDR3. Trimming removed 0 bases from V and 8 bases from J, with 16 bases in between. CDR1 is SQVTM, CDR2 ANQGSEA, per germline. The CDR3 loop is CSVEEVLATYEAFF. In nucleotides, the CDR3 is TGCAGCGTTGAAGAGGTCCTGGCGACATACGAAGCTTTCTTT.

The chain is built from TRBV19 and TRBJ2-4; D remains unclear. Trimming removed 5 bases from V and 2 bases from J, with 19 bases in between. The germline gives CDR1 LNHDA, CDR2 SQIVND (reference sequence). The CDR3 totals 17 residues. CDR3 coding DNA: TGTGCCAGTAGTCCCTTGCGCCCGACAAGTTCCAAAAACATTCAGTACTTC. It encodes CASSPLRPTSSKNIQYF.

The V gene is TRBV28, the J gene TRBJ2-7, with D tentatively TRBD1 (6 bases). Germline CDR1 MDHEN, CDR2 SYDVKM. Trimming removed 8 bases at V and 3 bases at J, with 23 bases between. The CDR3 consists of 16 residues. The CDR3 sequence is CASHSELWTVNYEQYF. CDR3 sequence (DNA): TGTGCCAGCCACTCTGAACTATGGACAGTTAACTACGAGCAGTACTTC. Together with reference TRBV28 and TRBJ2-7, the CDR3 gives the full variable domain: DVKVTQSSRYLVKRTGEKVFLECVQDMDHENMFWYRQDPGLGLRLIYFSYDVKMKEKGDIPEGYSVSREKKERFSLILESASTNQTSMYLCASHSELWTVNYEQYFGPGTRLTVT.

The chain employs TRBV7-9 and TRBJ2-7; 9 nucleotides line up with TRBD2. V was pared by 0 bases and J by 10 bases, with 10 bases of the junction left unmatched. CDR1 SEHNR and CDR2 FQNEAQ come from the germline V gene (reference sequence). The CDR3 loop spans 15 amino acids. CDR3 coding DNA: TGTGCCAGCAGCTTAGCAGGTAGCGGGGGAGGTTCTCAGTACTTC. This translates into CASSLAGSGGGSQYF.

There are a few counts of this clone. This rearrangement joins TRBV2 to TRBJ2-3, with a possible D match to TRBD2 (5 bases). Per the germline V gene, CDR1 is SNHLY and CDR2 is FYNNEI. The CDR3 extends over 12 amino acids. Trimming removed 7 bases at V and 6 bases at J, with 11 bases between. The CDR3 DNA sequence: TGTGCCAGCATCCCCCCGGGGGATACGCAGTATTTT. Translating gives CASIPPGDTQYF.

The genes are TRBV10-1 and TRBJ1-1, with D possibly being TRBD1 (5 bases). Trimming shortened V by 3 bases and J by 4 bases, and 12 bases separated the two germline ends. CDR1 WNHNN and CDR2 SYGVQD come from the germline V gene (reference sequence). This CDR3 contains 14 residues. The CDR3 region is CASSEAGSSTEAFF. Written as DNA, the CDR3 is TGCGCCAGCAGTGAAGCAGGGTCGTCCACTGAAGCTTTCTTT.

The CDR3 DNA is TGTGCCAGCAGTGAGAACAGGTACTCTGGGGCCAACGTCCTGACTTTC. Amino acids: CASSENRYSGANVLTF. The chain uses TRBV25-1 and TRBJ2-6, with TRBD1 as a possible D gene (5 bases). Per the germline V gene, CDR1 is MGHDK and CDR2 is SYGVNS. V shed 3 bases and J shed 0 bases, with 9 bases lying between them. The CDR3 runs to 16 residues.

V is TRBV7-2 and J is TRBJ1-4; D might be TRBD1 (5 bases). Trimming took off 3 bases at V and 3 bases at J, with 8 bases between the two ends. This CDR3 is 14 amino acids long. Germline-derived CDR1 and CDR2 are SGHTA and FQGNSA. In nucleotides, the CDR3 is TGTGCCAGCAGCTTGGGGACTGCTAATGAAAAACTGTTTTTT. Amino acids: CASSLGTANEKLFF.

This clone was counted only a few times. The rearrangement links TRBV7-2 to TRBJ2-7, with 11 bases aligning to TRBD1. This CDR3 region has 14 residues. V was pared by 5 bases and J by 3 bases, with 3 bases of the junction left unmatched. Germline CDR1 and CDR2: SGHTA and FQGNSA. CDR3 DNA sequence: TGTGCCAGCAGCCCGGGACAGGGGGACTACGAGCAGTACTTC. Its protein is CASSPGQGDYEQYF.

The rearrangement joins TRBV3-1 (or the pseudogene TRBV3-2) to TRBJ2-3, with 9 bases that match TRBD2. There are 15 residues in the CDR3. Germline assignment: CDR1 LGHDT and CDR2 YNNKEL (reference sequence). With V trimmed by 6 bases and J by 1 base, 5 bases remained unmatched. CDR3 in amino acids: CASRPASGGTDTQYF. Here the CDR3 DNA reads TGTGCCAGCAGACCGGCTAGCGGGGGCACAGATACGCAGTATTTT.

The rearrangement joins TRBV5-1 to TRBJ1-2; 8 bases map to TRBD1. With V trimmed by 4 bases and J by 2 bases, 7 bases remained unmatched. The V gene's germline CDR1 is SGHRS and CDR2 YFSETQ. This CDR3 contains 15 residues. The CDR3 reads CASSPTGDYNYGYTF. In nucleotides, the CDR3 is TGCGCCAGCAGCCCGACAGGGGACTACAACTATGGCTACACCTTC.

The CDR3 region is CASSGRQVHSGNTIYF. CDR3 nucleotide sequence: TGTGCCAGCAGCGGTAGACAGGTTCACTCTGGAAACACCATATATTTT. This chain uses TRBV9 with TRBJ1-3, with D possibly TRBD1 on 6 matching bases. The CDR3 has 16 amino acids. CDR1 and CDR2 (germline): SGDLS, YYNGEE. Trimming removed 3 bases at V and 0 bases at J, with 13 bases between.

The chain has TRBV10-3 and TRBJ2-5, with TRBD2 matching 8 bases. In germline, CDR1 is ENHRY, CDR2 SYGVKD. The CDR3 contains 13 residues. V dropped 10 bases and J dropped 2; count of bases not matched to a gene: 6. CDR3 DNA: TGTGCCAGCAGAGCTAGCGGGCAAGAGACCCAGTACTTC. Its protein is CASRASGQETQYF.